The 21 T cell receptor beta chains in this list originate from one sample, sequenced in a study of metastatic and nonmetastatic thyroid tumors. With MiXCR, TCRdb reprocessed the PCR reads. The table shows 30,000 to 35,000 clones, with around 33% occurring only once. Each patient went into thyroid surgery without having received any treatment. The material sequenced was tumor tissue. The receptor set was obtained from a female donor with papillary thyroid cancer or a benign thyroid nodule (not recorded which). Some clones in this sample may be carry-over from other donors' samples.

The CDR3 sequence is CASSFRHEQYF. The CDR3 nucleotides are TGTGCCAGCAGCTTCAGGCACGAGCAGTACTTC. The genes are TRBV5-5 and TRBJ2-7; D unclear. V lost 2 bases to trimming and J lost 5 bases, with 5 bases between them. In germline, CDR1 is SGHKS, CDR2 YYEKEE (reference sequence). The CDR3 contains 11 residues.

The chain has TRBV6-1 and TRBJ1-2, with D tentatively TRBD1 (5 bases). The CDR3 runs 13 residues. The germline V and J ends were trimmed by 6 bases and 3 bases, with 11 bases remaining between them. From germline, CDR1 is MNHNS and CDR2 SASEGT. The CDR3 region has the DNA TGTGCCAGCAGGAGAAGGGGCCACTATGGCTACACCTTC. It is translated as CASRRRGHYGYTF.

The rearrangement joins TRBV4-2 to TRBJ1-1, with 8 positions matching TRBD1. The CDR3 extends over 15 amino acids. The J segment lost 1 base and the V segment lost 1 base, leaving 2 bases of the junction unmatched. Germline CDR1 reads LGHNA; CDR2 reads YNFKEQ. CDR3 residues: CASSQVDRGNTEAFF. In DNA, the CDR3 is TGTGCCAGCAGCCAAGTTGACAGGGGGAACACTGAAGCTTTCTTT.

V is TRBV4-3 and J is TRBJ2-6; D gene uncertain. Per germline, CDR1 LGHNA and CDR2 YSLEER. Trimming shortened V by 0 bases and J by 0 bases, and 6 bases separated the two germline ends. This CDR3 comprises 16 residues. This CDR3 reads CASSQEFTSGANVLTF. In DNA form, the CDR3 reads TGCGCCAGCAGCCAAGAATTTACCTCTGGGGCCAACGTCCTGACTTTC.

The CDR3 DNA reads TGTGCCAGCAGCTTAGACCCAGCGGGAATTATGTACGAGCAGTACTTC. This gives the protein CASSLDPAGIMYEQYF. This sequence joins TRBV11-3 and TRBJ2-7; 7 bases are shared with TRBD2. The J segment lost 4 bases and the V segment lost 0 bases, leaving 9 bases of the junction unmatched. CDR3 length: 16 amino acids. Germline assignment: CDR1 SGHNT and CDR2 YENEEA.

V is TRBV5-1 and J is TRBJ2-7; D is unresolved. This CDR3 comprises 12 residues. V lost 5 bases and J lost 5, with 11 bases in between. Germline assignment: CDR1 SGHRS and CDR2 YFSETQ. This CDR3 reads CASSRPGDEQYF. In DNA, the CDR3 is TGCGCCAGCAGTCGACCCGGAGACGAGCAGTACTTC. Drawing the rest from reference TRBV5-1 and TRBJ2-7, the complete variable domain is KAGVTQTPRYLIKTRGQQVTLSCSPISGHRSVSWYQQTPGQGLQFLFEYFSETQRNKGNFPGRFSGRQFSNSRSEMNVSTLELGDSALYLCASSRPGDEQYFGPGTRLTVT.

V is TRBV30 and J is TRBJ2-7; 11 bases are a match to TRBD2. CDR3 length equals 15 residues. Trimming cost V 3 bases and J 1 base; bases outside gene matches: 5. Per germline, CDR1 GTSNPN and CDR2 SVGIG (reference sequence). This CDR3 is CAWSHGTSGSYEQYF. CDR3 DNA: TGTGCCTGGAGCCACGGGACTAGCGGTTCCTACGAGCAGTACTTC.

The chain joins TRBV4-3 to TRBJ2-7; D remains unclear. Trimming took off 1 base at V and 1 base at J, with 8 bases between the two ends. Germline assignment: CDR1 LGHNA and CDR2 YSLEER. The CDR3 totals 14 residues. The CDR3, as DNA: TGCGCCAGCAGCCAAGCGGGTTTTTCCTACGAGCAGTACTTC. Its protein is CASSQAGFSYEQYF.

V and J are TRBV5-1 and TRBJ2-2, with 7 bases lining up with TRBD1. The ends lost 0 bases at V and 6 bases at J; junction bases unmatched: 5. The CDR3 has 15 amino acids. Germline CDR1 reads SGHRS; CDR2 reads YFSETQ. CDR3 loop: CASSLEGASAGELFF. CDR3 nucleotide sequence: TGCGCCAGCAGCTTGGAGGGGGCGTCGGCCGGGGAGCTGTTTTTT. The full variable domain, rest sourced from reference TRBV5-1 and TRBJ2-2, is KAGVTQTPRYLIKTRGQQVTLSCSPISGHRSVSWYQQTPGQGLQFLFEYFSETQRNKGNFPGRFSGRQFSNSRSEMNVSTLELGDSALYLCASSLEGASAGELFFGEGSRLTVL.

This clone has more than one count but fewer than ten. The rearrangement joins TRBV24-1 to TRBJ2-3; D is perhaps TRBD2 (6 bases). Germline CDR1 is KGHDR and CDR2 is SFDVKD. Trimming took 5 bases from V and 5 from J, leaving 7 bases between them. CDR3 length equals 12 residues. DNA of the CDR3: TGTGCCACCAGTGGGAGGGAAGATACGCAGTATTTT. It translates to CATSGREDTQYF.

The J gene is TRBJ2-7, the V gene TRBV6-2 or TRBV6-3; a weak D match, TRBD2 (5 bases). CDR1 and CDR2 (germline): MNHEY, SVGEGT. V shed 0 bases and J shed 1 base, with 16 bases lying between them. This CDR3 is built from 17 residues. CDR3: CASSYSAERRVSYEQYF. Here the CDR3 DNA reads TGTGCCAGCAGTTACTCGGCGGAAAGGCGGGTTTCCTACGAGCAGTACTTC.

V usage is TRBV19 and J usage is TRBJ1-6, with 8 bases lining up with TRBD1. CDR3 length: 15 amino acids. Germline CDR1 LNHDA, CDR2 SQIVND (reference sequence). After removal of 6 bases from V and 10 bases from J, the junction contained 11 bases not matched to a gene. In nucleotides, the CDR3 is TGTGCCAGTAGACGAATGGACAGGGACGAGTCACCCCTCCACTTT. Protein sequence: CASRRMDRDESPLHF.

This clone showed up just a few times. The V gene is TRBV7-8, the J gene TRBJ2-7, with D maybe TRBD1 (6 bases). There are 14 residues in the CDR3. Germline-derived CDR1 and CDR2 are SGHVS and FQNEAQ. V lost 6 bases to trimming and J lost 2 bases, with 14 bases between them. The CDR3 region is CASSPGGQPYEQYF. CDR3 DNA: TGTGCCAGCAGTCCCGGTGGACAGCCCTACGAGCAGTACTTC. The full variable domain, with the rest looked up from reference TRBV7-8 and TRBJ2-7, is GAGVSQSPRYKVAKRGQDVALRCDPISGHVSLFWYQQALGQGPEFLTYFQNEAQLDKSGLPSDRFFAERPEGSVSTLKIQRTQQEDSAVYLCASSPGGQPYEQYFGPGTRLTVT.

CDR3 residues: CASSFGTAGYEQYF. For the CDR3, the DNA is TGTGCCAGCAGCTTCGGGACAGCGGGCTACGAGCAGTACTTC. The chain is built from TRBV7-8 and TRBJ2-7, with a tentative D call TRBD1 (7 bases). In germline, CDR1 is SGHVS, CDR2 FQNEAQ. Trimming stripped 3 bases from V and 3 bases from J, with 12 bases between. This CDR3 is 14 amino acids long.

This clone was counted between two and nine times. The V gene is TRBV7-8, the J gene TRBJ2-5, with TRBD2 matching over 9 bases. Unmatched junction bases numbered 3, after V lost 0 bases and J lost 1 base. The CDR3 totals 16 residues. Per the germline V gene, CDR1 is SGHVS and CDR2 is FQNEAQ. CDR3 region: CASSLAAGGPQETQYF. In nucleotides, the CDR3 is TGTGCCAGCAGCTTAGCGGCGGGAGGGCCCCAAGAGACCCAGTACTTC.

This clone was seen only once. This CDR3 is CASSLSSGRGSDTQYF. The CDR3 DNA reads TGTGCCAGCAGCCTAAGTTCCGGGAGGGGGTCAGATACGCAGTATTTT. V gene TRBV11-2 combines with J gene TRBJ2-3, with 8 nucleotides matching TRBD2. This CDR3 contains 16 residues. Germline CDR1 SGHAT, CDR2 FQNNGV. Trimming took 5 bases from V and 4 from J; bases not matched to a gene: 11.

This clone was detected a few times. The DNA is omitted, as the CDR3 cannot be located on it reliably, and the CDR3 follows TCRdb's listing. The chain employs TRBV28 and TRBJ2-3; the table's D call, TRBD1, was not checked against the DNA. Germline V gene lookup returns CDR1 MDHEN and CDR2 SYDVKM. The CDR3 sequence runs 14 residues, both termini included. CDR3 residues: CASILGPSRDTQYF.

This clone was seen a few times. The chain couples TRBV6-1 to TRBJ2-1; D is possibly TRBD2 (6 bases). In germline, CDR1 is MNHNS, CDR2 SASEGT. The CDR3 length is 13 residues. The V gene lost 6 bases and the J gene lost 4 bases, with 10 bases spanning the gap. Here the CDR3 reads CASSPGGYNEQFF. The DNA for the CDR3 is TGTGCCAGCAGCCCCGGGGGTTACAATGAGCAGTTCTTC.

This clone was observed a few times. V gene TRBV6-1 combines with J gene TRBJ1-5, with TRBD1 matching 7 bases. From germline, CDR1 is MNHNS and CDR2 SASEGT. The CDR3 runs 15 residues. V lost 6 bases, J lost 3 bases, and 8 bases stayed unmatched. CDR3 region: CASSSNRGYNQPQHF. DNA for the CDR3: TGTGCCAGCAGCTCCAACAGGGGTTACAATCAGCCCCAGCATTTT.

This sequence joins TRBV3-1 and TRBJ2-1; TRBD2 matches 10 bases. Germline V CDR1 and CDR2: LGHDT, YNNKEL (reference sequence). The J segment lost 5 bases and the V segment lost 1 base, leaving 2 bases of the junction unmatched. The CDR3 runs to 15 residues. The CDR3 is CASSQVTSGHNEQFF. Written as DNA, the CDR3 is TGTGCCAGCAGCCAAGTGACTAGCGGGCACAATGAGCAGTTCTTC.

The genes are TRBV10-3 and TRBJ2-2; 15 positions agree with TRBD2. Germline V gene lookup returns CDR1 ENHRY and CDR2 SYGVKD. The CDR3 runs 17 residues. The trim removed 10 bases at V and 2 bases at J, leaving 8 bases unmatched. The CDR3 spells CATTPGLAGGNTGELFF. Written as DNA, the CDR3 is TGTGCCACCACCCCGGGACTAGCGGGGGGAAACACCGGGGAGCTGTTTTTT.